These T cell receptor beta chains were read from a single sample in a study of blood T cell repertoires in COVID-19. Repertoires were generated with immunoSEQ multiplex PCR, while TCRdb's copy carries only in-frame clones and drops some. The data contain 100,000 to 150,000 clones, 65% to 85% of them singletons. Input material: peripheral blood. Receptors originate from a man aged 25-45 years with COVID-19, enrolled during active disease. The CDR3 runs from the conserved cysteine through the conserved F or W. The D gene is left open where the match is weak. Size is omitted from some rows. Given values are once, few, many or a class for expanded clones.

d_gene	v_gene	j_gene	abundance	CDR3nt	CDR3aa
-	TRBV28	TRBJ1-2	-	TGTGCCAGCAGTTTGACGGGCTATGGCTACACCTTC	CASSLTGYGYTF
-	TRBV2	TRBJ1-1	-	TGTGCCAGCAGTCGCAGGGTCTCGGTTATAGGGGACACTGAAGCTTTCTTT	CASSRRVSVIGDTEAFF
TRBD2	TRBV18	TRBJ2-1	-	TGTGCCAGCTCCTCGACCGGGACTAGCGTTGGGCAGTTCTTC	CASSSTGTSVGQFF
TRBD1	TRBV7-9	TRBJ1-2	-	TGTGCCAGCAGCCTGGGGGACAGCTATACCACTGGCTACACCTTC	CASSLGDSYTTGYTF
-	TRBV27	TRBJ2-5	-	TGTGCCATCGGGGGGAGTGGGGGCCGCACGATTGAGCAAGAGACCCAGTACTTC	CAIGGSGGRTIEQETQYF
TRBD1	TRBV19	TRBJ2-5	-	TGTGCCAGCAACGGTGGACAGGGAGGTATTGAGACCCAGTACTTC	CASNGGQGGIETQYF
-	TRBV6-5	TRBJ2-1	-	TGTGCCAGCAGTTACCCGGGGGATGAGCAGTTCTTC	CASSYPGDEQFF
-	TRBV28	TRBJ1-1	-	TGTGCCAGCAGTTTTCTAGACAGGCCGGGGTTCCATTTTAGCTTGGACACTGAAGCTTTCTTT	CASSFLDRPGFHFSLDTEAFF
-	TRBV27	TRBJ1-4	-	TGTGCCAGCAGTTTAACCCCCGGGGGAACTAATGAAAAACTGTTTTTT	CASSLTPGGTNEKLFF
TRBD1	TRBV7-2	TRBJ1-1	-	TGTGCCAGCAGCCGCACCGGGACAGGGACTGCAGCTTTCTTT	CASSRTGTGTAAFF
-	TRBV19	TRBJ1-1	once	TGTGCCAGTAGTATGGGGCAGGCAAAAGTGGTAAGAGCTTTCTTT	CASSMGQAKVVRAFF
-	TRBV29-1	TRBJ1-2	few	TGCAGCCACTCCCGGGGAGGGGATGGCTACACCTTC	CSHSRGGDGYTF
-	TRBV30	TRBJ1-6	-	TGTGCCTGGGTTGAGACCGGGTATAATTCACCCCTCCACTTT	CAWVETGYNSPLHF
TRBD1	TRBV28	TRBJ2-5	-	TGTGCCAGCAGTTTTCAGGACAGGGCGGGCCAAGAGACCCAGTACTTC	CASSFQDRAGQETQYF
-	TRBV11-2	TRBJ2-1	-	TGTGCCAGCAGCCTCCCGAGCACTTGGGAGAGCTCCTACAATGAGCAGTTCTTC	CASSLPSTWESSYNEQFF
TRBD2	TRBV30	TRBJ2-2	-	TGTGCCTGGAGTGTACTTCTAGCGGGAGCGAACACCGGGGAGCTGTTTTTT	CAWSVLLAGANTGELFF
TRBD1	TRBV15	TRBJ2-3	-	TGTGCCACCAGCAGAGAAGACAGGGCGACAGATACGCAGTATTTT	CATSREDRATDTQYF
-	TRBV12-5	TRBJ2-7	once	TGTGCTAGTGGTTTGTCACCTGAAGAGGCGGGGGAGCAGTACTTC	CASGLSPEEAGEQYF
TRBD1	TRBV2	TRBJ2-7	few	TGTGCCAGCAGTCGACAGGGCTACGAGCAGTACTTC	CASSRQGYEQYF
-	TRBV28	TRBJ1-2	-	TGTGCCAGCAGTTCCGTCTCTTACAGGGATCTAGATGGCTACACCTTC	CASSSVSYRDLDGYTF
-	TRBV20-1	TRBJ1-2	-	TGCAGTGCTAGTGGTCTGGACAGCGGAATTTCAGGCTATGGCTACACCTTC	CSASGLDSGISGYGYTF
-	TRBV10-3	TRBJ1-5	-	TGTGCCATCAGTGAGTCAGGGGCTAATCAGCCCCAGCATTTT	CAISESGANQPQHF
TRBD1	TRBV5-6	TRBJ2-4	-	TGTGCCAGCAGCTGGGGGACAGGTCCGGGAGCCAAAAACATTCAGTACTTC	CASSWGTGPGAKNIQYF
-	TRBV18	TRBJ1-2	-	TGTGCCAGCTCACCGGGAAAAAACAGGGACGGCTACACCTTC	CASSPGKNRDGYTF
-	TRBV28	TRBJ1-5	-	TGTGCCAGCAGTCCCCCGGACAACTACAATCAGCCCCAGCATTTT	CASSPPDNYNQPQHF
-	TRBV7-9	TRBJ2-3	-	TGTGCCAGCAGCGTTCAGAGGGCGACTAGCACAGATACGCAGTATTTT	CASSVQRATSTDTQYF
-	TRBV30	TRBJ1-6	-	TGTGCCTGGAGTGTACGGGGGGTTAATAATTCACCCCTCCACTTT	CAWSVRGVNNSPLHF
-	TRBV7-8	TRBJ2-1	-	TGTGCCAGCAGCTTACCACAGGTCGCTCCCCCGTTCTTC	CASSLPQVAPPFF
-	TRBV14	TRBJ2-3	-	TGTGCCAGCAGCCAACGTGGCACCTCTGGGGCCACAGATACGCAGTATTTT	CASSQRGTSGATDTQYF
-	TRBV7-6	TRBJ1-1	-	TGTGCCAGCAGCTCCCTTTCTCTGAACACTGAAGCTTTCTTT	CASSSLSLNTEAFF
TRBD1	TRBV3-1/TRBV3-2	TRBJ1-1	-	TGTGCCAGCAGCCCCCGGACAGGGAGGACTGAAGCTTTCTTT	CASSPRTGRTEAFF
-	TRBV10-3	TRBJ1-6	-	TGTGCCATCAGTGAATTGGGGGCTAATTCACCCCTCCACTTT	CAISELGANSPLHF
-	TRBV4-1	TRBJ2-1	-	TGCGCCAGCAGTGAGTGGGGCCAGCAGTTCTTC	CASSEWGQQFF
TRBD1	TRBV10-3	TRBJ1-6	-	TGTGCCATCAGAAGTCAGGGGGCCTTGGGGGATTCACCCCTCCACTTT	CAIRSQGALGDSPLHF
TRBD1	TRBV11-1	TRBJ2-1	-	TGTGCCAGCAATTACAGGGGAGCCTACAATGAGCAGTTCTTC	CASNYRGAYNEQFF
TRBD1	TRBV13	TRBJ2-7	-	TGTGCCAGTTCGGGACAGATGTACGAGCAGTACTTC	CASSGQMYEQYF
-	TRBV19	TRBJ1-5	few	TGTGCCAGTAGTCGGAGGCAGGAAGGTCAGCCCCAGCATTTT	CASSRRQEGQPQHF
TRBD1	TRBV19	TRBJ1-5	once	TGTGCCAGTAGTACGACAGGGGATCTAAGTCAGCCCCAGCATTTT	CASSTTGDLSQPQHF
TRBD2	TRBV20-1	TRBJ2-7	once	TGCAGTGCTAGTACGGTTAGCGGGGGGGGCTACGAGCAGTACTTC	CSASTVSGGGYEQYF
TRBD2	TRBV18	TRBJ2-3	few	TGTGCCAGCTCACCAATGGCGGGAGGAACAGATACGCAGTATTTT	CASSPMAGGTDTQYF
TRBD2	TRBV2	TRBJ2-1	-	TGTGCCAGCAGTACCTTACTAGCGGGACAACCCTCCTACAATGAGCAGTTCTTC	CASSTLLAGQPSYNEQFF
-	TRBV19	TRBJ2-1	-	TGTGCCAGTAGTTCCGGCAGGCCGCTTAGGAACAATGAGCAGTTCTTC	CASSSGRPLRNNEQFF
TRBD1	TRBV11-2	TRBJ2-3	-	TGTGCCAGCAGCGCTCAGCCAGGGACAGGGGGTGGCGATACGCAGTATTTT	CASSAQPGTGGGDTQYF
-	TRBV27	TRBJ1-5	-	TGTGCCAGCCGCCTCCACAGTAGCGGTTTCAATCAGCCCCAGCATTTT	CASRLHSSGFNQPQHF
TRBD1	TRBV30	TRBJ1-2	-	TGTGCCTGGGGGGACAGCCCAACCCGTCTAAACTATGGCTACACCTTC	CAWGDSPTRLNYGYTF
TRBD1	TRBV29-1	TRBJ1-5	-	TGCAGCGCTGGGACAGGGACGAGGGATCAGCCCCAGCATTTT	CSAGTGTRDQPQHF
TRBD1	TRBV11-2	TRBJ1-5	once	TGTGCCAGCAGCAGACAGGGTAGCAATCAGCCCCAGCATTTT	CASSRQGSNQPQHF
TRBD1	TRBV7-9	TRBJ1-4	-	TGTGCCACCGATACCGGGACAGTCGCAACTAATGAAAAACTGTTTTTT	CATDTGTVATNEKLFF
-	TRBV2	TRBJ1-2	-	TGTGCCAGCAGTGAGACAGAGCCCCGTTATGGCTACACCTTC	CASSETEPRYGYTF
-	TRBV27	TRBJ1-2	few	TGTGCCAGCAGTTCCAGGGGCTCCGACCTCTATGGCTACACCTTC	CASSSRGSDLYGYTF
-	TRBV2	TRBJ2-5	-	TGTGCCAGCACTGGGTCCCTGAGGCGCGGGCTTCAAGAGACCCAGTACTTC	CASTGSLRRGLQETQYF
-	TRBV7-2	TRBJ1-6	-	TGTGCCAGCAGCTTGGTGGCAGACTATAATTCACCCCTCCACTTT	CASSLVADYNSPLHF
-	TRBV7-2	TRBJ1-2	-	TGTGCCAGCAGCTTAGCGGGAGATCGGGGGAACTATGGCTACACCTTC	CASSLAGDRGNYGYTF
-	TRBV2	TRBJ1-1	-	TGTGCCAGCAGTGAACCTCGACAGTTTAGGGACACTGAAGCTTTCTTT	CASSEPRQFRDTEAFF
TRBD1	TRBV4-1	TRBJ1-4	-	TGCGCCAGCAGCCATGGGACAGGGGGAGGGGTAACTAATGAAAAACTGTTTTTT	CASSHGTGGGVTNEKLFF